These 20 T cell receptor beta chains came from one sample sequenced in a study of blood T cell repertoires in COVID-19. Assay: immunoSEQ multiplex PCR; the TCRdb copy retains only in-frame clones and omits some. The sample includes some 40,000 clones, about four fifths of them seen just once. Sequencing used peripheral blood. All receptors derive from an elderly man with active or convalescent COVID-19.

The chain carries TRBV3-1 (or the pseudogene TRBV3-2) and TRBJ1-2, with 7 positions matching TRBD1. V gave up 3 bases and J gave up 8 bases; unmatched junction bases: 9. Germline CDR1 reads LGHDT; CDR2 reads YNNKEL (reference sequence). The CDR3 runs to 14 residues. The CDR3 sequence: CASSQPATGEGYTF. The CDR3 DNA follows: TGTGCCAGCAGCCAGCCGGCCACAGGGGAGGGCTACACCTTC.

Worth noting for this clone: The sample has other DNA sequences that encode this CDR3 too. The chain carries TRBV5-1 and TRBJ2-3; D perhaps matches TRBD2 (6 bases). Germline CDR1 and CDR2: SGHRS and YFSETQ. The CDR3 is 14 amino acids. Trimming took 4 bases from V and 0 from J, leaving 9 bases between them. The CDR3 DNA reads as TGCGCCAGCAGCCCGGAGGGGAGCACAGATACGCAGTATTTT. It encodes CASSPEGSTDTQYF. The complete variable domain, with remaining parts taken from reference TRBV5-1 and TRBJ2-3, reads KAGVTQTPRYLIKTRGQQVTLSCSPISGHRSVSWYQQTPGQGLQFLFEYFSETQRNKGNFPGRFSGRQFSNSRSEMNVSTLELGDSALYLCASSPEGSTDTQYFGPGTRLTVL.

The DNA for the CDR3 is TGTGCCAGCAGCCTTCACCCGGTCGGTTCACCCCTCCACTTT. It specifies CASSLHPVGSPLHF. The chain uses TRBV7-3 and TRBJ1-6; no clear D gene. Germline V gene lookup returns CDR1 SGHTA and CDR2 FQGTGA. Trimming removed 5 bases from V and 9 bases from J, with 14 bases in between. This CDR3 has 14 residues.

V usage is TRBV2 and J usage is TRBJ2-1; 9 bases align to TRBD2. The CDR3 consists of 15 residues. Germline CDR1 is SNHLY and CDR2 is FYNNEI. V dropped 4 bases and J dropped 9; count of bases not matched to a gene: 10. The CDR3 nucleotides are TGTGCCAGCAGTGTCTATAGCGGGGGCCGGGGTGAGCAGTTCTTC. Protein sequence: CASSVYSGGRGEQFF.

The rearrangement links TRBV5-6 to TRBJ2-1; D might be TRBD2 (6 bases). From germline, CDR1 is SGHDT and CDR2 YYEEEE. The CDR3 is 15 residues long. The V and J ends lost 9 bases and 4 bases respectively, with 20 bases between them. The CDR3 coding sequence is TGTGCCATGCAAGGCGGGATGGGTGTATACAATGAGCAGTTCTTC. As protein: CAMQGGMGVYNEQFF.

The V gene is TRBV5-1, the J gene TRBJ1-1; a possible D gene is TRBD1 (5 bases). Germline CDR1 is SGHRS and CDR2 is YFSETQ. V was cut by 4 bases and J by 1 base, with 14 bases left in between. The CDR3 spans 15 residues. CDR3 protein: CASSPGHNSNTEAFF. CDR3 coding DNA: TGCGCCAGCAGCCCAGGACACAATTCGAACACTGAAGCTTTCTTT.

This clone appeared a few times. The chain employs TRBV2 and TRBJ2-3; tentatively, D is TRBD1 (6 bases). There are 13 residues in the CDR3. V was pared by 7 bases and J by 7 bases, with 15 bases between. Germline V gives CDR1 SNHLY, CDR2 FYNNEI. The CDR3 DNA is TGTGCCAGCAACCGGGACACACAGAATACGCAGTATTTT. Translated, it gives CASNRDTQNTQYF.

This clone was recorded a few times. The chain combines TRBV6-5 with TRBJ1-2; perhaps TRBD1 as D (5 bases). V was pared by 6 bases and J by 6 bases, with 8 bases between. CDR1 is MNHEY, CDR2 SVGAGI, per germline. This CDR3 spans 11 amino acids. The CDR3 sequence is CASRDTNGYTF. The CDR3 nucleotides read TGTGCCAGCAGGGACACGAATGGCTACACCTTC.

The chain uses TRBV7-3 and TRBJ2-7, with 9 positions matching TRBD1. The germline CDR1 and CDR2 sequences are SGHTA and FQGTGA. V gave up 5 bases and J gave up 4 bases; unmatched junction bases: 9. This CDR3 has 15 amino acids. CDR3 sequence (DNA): TGTGCCAGCAGCCTAGGCGGGACAGGGAGTTACGAGCAGTACTTC. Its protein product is CASSLGGTGSYEQYF.

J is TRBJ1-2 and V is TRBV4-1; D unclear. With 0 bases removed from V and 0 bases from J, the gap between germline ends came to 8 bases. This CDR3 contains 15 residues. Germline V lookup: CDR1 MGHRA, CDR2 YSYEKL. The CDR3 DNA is TGCGCCAGCAGCCAAGATCCTACAGCTAACTATGGCTACACCTTC. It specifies CASSQDPTANYGYTF.

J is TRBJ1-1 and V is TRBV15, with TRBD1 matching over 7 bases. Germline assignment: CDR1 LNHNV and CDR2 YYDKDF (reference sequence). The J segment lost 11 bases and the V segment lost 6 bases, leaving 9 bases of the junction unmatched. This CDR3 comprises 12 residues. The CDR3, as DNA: TGTGCCACCAGTCTGACAGGGAGTATGGCTTTCTTT. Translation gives CATSLTGSMAFF.

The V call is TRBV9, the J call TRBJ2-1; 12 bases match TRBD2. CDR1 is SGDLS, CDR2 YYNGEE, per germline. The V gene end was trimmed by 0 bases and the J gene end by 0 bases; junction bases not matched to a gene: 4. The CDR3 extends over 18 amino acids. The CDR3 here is CASSVEASGRGSYNEQFF. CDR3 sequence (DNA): TGTGCCAGCAGCGTAGAGGCTAGCGGGAGGGGCTCCTACAATGAGCAGTTCTTC.

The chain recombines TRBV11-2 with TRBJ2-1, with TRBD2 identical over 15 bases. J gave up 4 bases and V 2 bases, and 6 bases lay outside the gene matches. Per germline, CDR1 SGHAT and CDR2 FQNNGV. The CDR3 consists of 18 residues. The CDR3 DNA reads TGTGCCAGCAGCTTAAACGGACTAGCGGGAGGGTCATACAATGAGCAGTTCTTC. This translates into CASSLNGLAGGSYNEQFF.

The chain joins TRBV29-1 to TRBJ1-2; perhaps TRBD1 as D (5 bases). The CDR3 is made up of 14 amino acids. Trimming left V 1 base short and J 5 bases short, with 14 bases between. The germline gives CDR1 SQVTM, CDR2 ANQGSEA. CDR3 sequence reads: CSVEGAGGDYGYTF. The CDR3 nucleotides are TGCAGCGTTGAAGGTGCCGGGGGAGATTATGGCTACACCTTC.

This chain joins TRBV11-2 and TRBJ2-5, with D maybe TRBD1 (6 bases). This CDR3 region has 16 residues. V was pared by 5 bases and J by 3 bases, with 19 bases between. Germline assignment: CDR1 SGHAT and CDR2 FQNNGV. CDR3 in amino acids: CASSVLIGAGEETQYF. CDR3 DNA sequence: TGTGCCAGCAGCGTACTGATCGGGGCAGGGGAAGAGACCCAGTACTTC.

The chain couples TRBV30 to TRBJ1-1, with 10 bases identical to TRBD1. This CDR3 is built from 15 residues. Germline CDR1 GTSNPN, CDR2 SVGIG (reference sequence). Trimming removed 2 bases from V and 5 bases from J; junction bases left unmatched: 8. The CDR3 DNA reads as TGTGCCTGGAGTTCTAGACAGGGGGCAGAGACTGAAGCTTTCTTT. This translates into CAWSSRQGAETEAFF. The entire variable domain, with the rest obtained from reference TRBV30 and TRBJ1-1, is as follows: SQTIHQWPATLVQPVGSPLSLECTVEGTSNPNLYWYRQAAGRGLQLLFYSVGIGQISSEVPQNLSASRPQDRQFILSSKKLLLSDSGFYLCAWSSRQGAETEAFFGQGTRLTVV.

The CDR3 region has the DNA TGTGCCAGCAGTTTTCAGGGGCTCCCCTATGGCTACACCTTC. Protein sequence: CASSFQGLPYGYTF. The chain couples TRBV28 to TRBJ1-2, with a tentative D call TRBD1 (6 bases). This CDR3 is 14 amino acids long. The V gene lost 3 bases and the J gene lost 4 bases, with 12 bases spanning the gap. Germline V gene lookup returns CDR1 MDHEN and CDR2 SYDVKM.

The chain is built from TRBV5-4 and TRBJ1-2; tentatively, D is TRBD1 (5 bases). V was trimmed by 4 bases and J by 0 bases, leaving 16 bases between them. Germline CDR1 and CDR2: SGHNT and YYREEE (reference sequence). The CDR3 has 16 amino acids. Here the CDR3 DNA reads TGTGCCAGCAGCCCGGAAGGGGTCATAACTAACTATGGCTACACCTTC. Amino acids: CASSPEGVITNYGYTF.

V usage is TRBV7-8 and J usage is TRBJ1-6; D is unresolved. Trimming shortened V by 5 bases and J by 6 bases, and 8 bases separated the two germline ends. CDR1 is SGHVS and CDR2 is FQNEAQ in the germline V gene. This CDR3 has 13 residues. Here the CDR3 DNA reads TGTGCCAGCAGCCCGGAGATTAATTCACCCCTCCACTTT. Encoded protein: CASSPEINSPLHF.

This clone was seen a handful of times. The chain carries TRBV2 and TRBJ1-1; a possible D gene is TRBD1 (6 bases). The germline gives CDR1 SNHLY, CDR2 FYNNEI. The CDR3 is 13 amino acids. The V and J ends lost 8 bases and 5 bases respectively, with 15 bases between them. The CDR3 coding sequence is TGTGCCAGCCAAGACCCAGGGGAGACTGAAGCTTTCTTT. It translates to CASQDPGETEAFF.